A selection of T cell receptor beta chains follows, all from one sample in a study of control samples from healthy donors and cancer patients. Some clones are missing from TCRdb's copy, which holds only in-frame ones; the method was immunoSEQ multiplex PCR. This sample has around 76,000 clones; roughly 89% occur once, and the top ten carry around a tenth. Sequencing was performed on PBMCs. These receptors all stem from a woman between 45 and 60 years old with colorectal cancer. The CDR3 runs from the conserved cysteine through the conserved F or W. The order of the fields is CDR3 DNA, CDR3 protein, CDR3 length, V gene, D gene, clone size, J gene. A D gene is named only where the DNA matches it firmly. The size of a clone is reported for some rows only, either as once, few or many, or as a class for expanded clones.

CDR3nt: TGTGCCAGCCGGACAGGGGGTGGCTATGGCTACACCTTC
CDR3aa: CASRTGGGYGYTF
len: 13
v_gene: TRBV6-5
d_gene: TRBD1
abundance: .
j_gene: TRBJ1-2

CDR3nt: TGTGCCTGGGGGCCTTTGAACACTGAAGCTTTCTTT
CDR3aa: CAWGPLNTEAFF
len: 12
v_gene: TRBV30
d_gene: .
abundance: .
j_gene: TRBJ1-1

CDR3nt: TGTGCCAGCAGTGAGGCTAGCGGACTAGCGCGGAATGAGCAGTTCTTC
CDR3aa: CASSEASGLARNEQFF
len: 16
v_gene: TRBV6-1
d_gene: TRBD2
abundance: .
j_gene: TRBJ2-1

CDR3nt: TGTGCCAGCAGCGTCCGACTAGACGTGGAGACCCAGTACTTC
CDR3aa: CASSVRLDVETQYF
len: 14
v_gene: TRBV7-2
d_gene: .
abundance: .
j_gene: TRBJ2-5

CDR3nt: TGTGCCAGCAGCTCCGGACAGGGCTCGGACTATGGCTACACCTTC
CDR3aa: CASSSGQGSDYGYTF
len: 15
v_gene: TRBV5-6
d_gene: TRBD1
abundance: .
j_gene: TRBJ1-2

CDR3nt: TGTGCCAGCAGCTTAAAGGCCCTCAGGTGGGGAGAGACCCAGTACTTC
CDR3aa: CASSLKALRWGETQYF
len: 16
v_gene: TRBV7-2
d_gene: .
abundance: once
j_gene: TRBJ2-5

CDR3nt: TGTGCCAGCAGCTTAATTAGGGTTAATTCACCCCTCCACTTT
CDR3aa: CASSLIRVNSPLHF
len: 14
v_gene: TRBV7-2
d_gene: .
abundance: .
j_gene: TRBJ1-6

CDR3nt: TGTGCCAGCAGCCGGACAGGGCTTGGTGAGCAGTTCTTC
CDR3aa: CASSRTGLGEQFF
len: 13
v_gene: TRBV7-9
d_gene: TRBD1
abundance: .
j_gene: TRBJ2-1

CDR3nt: TGTGCCAGCTCACCACAGGGACAGGCTAACACTGAAGCTTTCTTT
CDR3aa: CASSPQGQANTEAFF
len: 15
v_gene: TRBV18
d_gene: TRBD1
abundance: .
j_gene: TRBJ1-1

CDR3nt: TGTGCCAGCAGTTTATCCGAGGGCGGCTACACCTTC
CDR3aa: CASSLSEGGYTF
len: 12
v_gene: TRBV12-3/TRBV12-4
d_gene: .
abundance: .
j_gene: TRBJ1-2

CDR3nt: TGTGCCAGCAGCGGTAGTGGGGGGTCTGGAAACACCATATATTTT
CDR3aa: CASSGSGGSGNTIYF
len: 15
v_gene: TRBV7-2
d_gene: .
abundance: .
j_gene: TRBJ1-3

CDR3nt: TGTGCCACCAGCACGGACAGGGAAGGGTGGGAGACCCAGTACTTC
CDR3aa: CATSTDREGWETQYF
len: 15
v_gene: TRBV15
d_gene: TRBD1
abundance: .
j_gene: TRBJ2-5

CDR3nt: TGTGCCAGCAGTGAAGGCCCCAATAATTCACCCCTCCACTTT
CDR3aa: CASSEGPNNSPLHF
len: 14
v_gene: TRBV6-1
d_gene: .
abundance: .
j_gene: TRBJ1-6

CDR3nt: TGTGCCATCCATGTGGGTTCTGAAGCTTTCTTT
CDR3aa: CAIHVGSEAFF
len: 11
v_gene: TRBV10-3
d_gene: .
abundance: .
j_gene: TRBJ1-1

CDR3nt: TGTGCCAGCAACGCCCAAGGGGGCCCGGACACCGGGGAGCTGTTTTTT
CDR3aa: CASNAQGGPDTGELFF
len: 16
v_gene: TRBV2
d_gene: TRBD1
abundance: .
j_gene: TRBJ2-2

CDR3nt: TGTGCCATCAGTTCCGGGACAGGGACATCTGGACAGCCCCAGCATTTT
CDR3aa: CAISSGTGTSGQPQHF
len: 16
v_gene: TRBV10-3
d_gene: TRBD1
abundance: .
j_gene: TRBJ1-5

CDR3nt: TGTGCCAGCAGTAGCTTGACAGGTGTCACTGAAGCTTTCTTT
CDR3aa: CASSSLTGVTEAFF
len: 14
v_gene: TRBV6-5
d_gene: .
abundance: .
j_gene: TRBJ1-1

CDR3nt: TGTGCCAGCAGTATGAAAGAGACCCAGTACTTC
CDR3aa: CASSMKETQYF
len: 11
v_gene: TRBV6-2/TRBV6-3
d_gene: .
abundance: .
j_gene: TRBJ2-5

CDR3nt: TGCGCCAGCAGCCTGGGACAGGGGAATGATGAGCAGTTCTTC
CDR3aa: CASSLGQGNDEQFF
len: 14
v_gene: TRBV5-1
d_gene: TRBD1
abundance: .
j_gene: TRBJ2-1

CDR3nt: TGCGCCAGCATTCGACTAGCGGGGGGGCCAAGCAAAAACATTCAGTACTTC
CDR3aa: CASIRLAGGPSKNIQYF
len: 17
v_gene: TRBV10-1
d_gene: TRBD2
abundance: .
j_gene: TRBJ2-4